This T cell receptor (beta chain) was recovered during a study of blood T cell repertoires in COVID-19. Looking at the study overall: Sample material is recorded as cDNA or gDNA derived from T cells, B-cell-depleted T cells, or PBMCs.

Authors' data handling: Reference gene primer amplification gave estimated nucleated cell counts. Sequencing was performed with immunoSEQ multiplex PCR; in TCRdb, only in-frame clones are kept and a portion is missing. That table supplies the V and J calls and clone size; D and trimming were determined from the DNA. This sample has 250,000 to 350,000 clones; roughly four fifths occur once, and the top ten carry 15% to 18%. This CDR3 is built from 22 residues. V lost 4 bases, J lost 0 bases, and 13 bases stayed unmatched. Germline CDR1 MGHRA, CDR2 YSYEKL. The gene calls are TRBV4-1 and TRBJ2-6, with 15 bases lining up with TRBD2. The origin of this receptor is a person between 70 and 80 years old with COVID-19, enrolled during active disease. The sample consisted of peripheral blood. The CDR3 DNA follows: TGCGCCAGCAGCCCCGCCGGGACTAGCGGGGGGATTGCTAACTCTGGGGCCAACGTCCTGACTTTC. Encoded protein: CASSPAGTSGGIANSGANVLTF.